Described below is a single TCR beta chain sequence and its context. This record comes from a study of blood T cell repertoires in COVID-19. Study-level background: COVID-19 samples from acute and convalescent phases originated in the United States, Italy and Spain.

In the original workflow: Amplifying reference gene primers gave estimates of nucleated cell counts. Clones were sequenced by immunoSEQ multiplex PCR, and TCRdb holds only the in-frame ones, with some missing. D and trimming come from the DNA, and the V and J calls and clone size come from that table. Of roughly 130,000 clones listed, roughly four fifths are singletons. Trimming pared 2 bases from V and 1 base from J, leaving 8 bases between. Looked up from germline, CDR1 is SEHNR and CDR2 is FQNEAQ (reference sequence). The CDR3 spans 15 residues. The sequenced material came from peripheral blood. The J gene is TRBJ2-2, the V gene TRBV7-9, with D uncertain. This clonotype was obtained from a woman aged 50 to 60 with acute or convalescent COVID-19. CDR3 sequence reads: CASSLTQMNTGELFF. The CDR3 nucleotides are TGTGCCAGCAGCTTAACACAGATGAACACCGGGGAGCTGTTTTTT.